This T cell receptor beta chain was retrieved from a study of T-cell memory formation after mild COVID-19. A single record per CDR3 protein comes from TCRdb applying MiXCR to the 5' RACE reads. The table includes a few hundred thousand distinct CDR3 sequences, roughly 23% detected once. Germline-derived CDR1 and CDR2 are SGHAT and FQNNGV. The CDR3 extends over 16 amino acids. Trimming shortened V by 2 bases and J by 0 bases, and 13 bases separated the two germline ends. In its sample, this clonotype was seen a few times. The receptor comes from an adult woman who had mild COVID-19 (a few samples of this study predate the infection). Cell type and time point are not known. The chain has TRBV11-2 and TRBJ2-5; the D call may be TRBD1 or TRBD2 (5 bases each). The sample taken for sequencing was PBMCs or a T cell subset sorted from them (not recorded which). CDR3 region: CASSLRTPGYQETQYF. In nucleotides, the CDR3 is TGTGCCAGCAGCTTAAGGACTCCAGGGTACCAAGAGACCCAGTACTTC.